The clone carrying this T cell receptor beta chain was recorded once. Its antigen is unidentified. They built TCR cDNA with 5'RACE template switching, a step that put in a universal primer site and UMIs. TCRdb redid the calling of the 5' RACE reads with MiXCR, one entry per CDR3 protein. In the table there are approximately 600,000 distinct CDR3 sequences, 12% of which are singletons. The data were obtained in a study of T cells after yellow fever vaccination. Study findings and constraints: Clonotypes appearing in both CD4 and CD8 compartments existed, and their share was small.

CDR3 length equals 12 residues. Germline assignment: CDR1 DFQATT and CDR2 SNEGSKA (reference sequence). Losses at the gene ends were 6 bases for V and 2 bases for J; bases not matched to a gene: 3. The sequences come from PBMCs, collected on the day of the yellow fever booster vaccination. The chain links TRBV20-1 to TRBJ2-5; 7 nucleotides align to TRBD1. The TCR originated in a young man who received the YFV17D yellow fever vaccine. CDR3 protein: CSALDRQETQYF. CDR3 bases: TGCAGTGCCCTGGACAGGCAAGAGACCCAGTACTTC.